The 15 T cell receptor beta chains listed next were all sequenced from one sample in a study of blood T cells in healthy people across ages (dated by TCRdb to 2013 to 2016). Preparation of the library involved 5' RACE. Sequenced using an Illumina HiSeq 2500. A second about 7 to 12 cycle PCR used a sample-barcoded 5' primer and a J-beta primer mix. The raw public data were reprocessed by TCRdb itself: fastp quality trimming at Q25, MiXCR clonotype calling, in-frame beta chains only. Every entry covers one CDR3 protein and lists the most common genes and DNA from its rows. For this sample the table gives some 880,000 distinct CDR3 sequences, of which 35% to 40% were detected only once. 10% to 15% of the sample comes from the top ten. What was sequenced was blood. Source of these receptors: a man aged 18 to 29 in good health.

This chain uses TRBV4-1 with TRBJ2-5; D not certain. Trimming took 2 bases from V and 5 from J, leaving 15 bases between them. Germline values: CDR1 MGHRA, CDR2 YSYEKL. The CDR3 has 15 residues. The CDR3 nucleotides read TGCGCCAGCAGCCAACCCCGTCCAGCGCGGGAGACCCAGTACTTC. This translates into CASSQPRPARETQYF.

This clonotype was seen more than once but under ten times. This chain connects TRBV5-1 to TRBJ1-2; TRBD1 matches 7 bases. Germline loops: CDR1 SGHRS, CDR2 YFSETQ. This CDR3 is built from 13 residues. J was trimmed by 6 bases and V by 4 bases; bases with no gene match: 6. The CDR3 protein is CASSPQGENGYTF. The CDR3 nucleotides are TGCGCCAGCAGCCCCCAGGGGGAGAATGGCTACACCTTC.

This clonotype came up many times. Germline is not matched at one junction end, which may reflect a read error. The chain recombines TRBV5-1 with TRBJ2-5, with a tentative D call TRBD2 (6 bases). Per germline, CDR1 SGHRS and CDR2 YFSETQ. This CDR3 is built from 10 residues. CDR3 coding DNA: TGTGCCAGCGGGCAAGAGACCCAGTACTTC. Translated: CASGQETQYF.

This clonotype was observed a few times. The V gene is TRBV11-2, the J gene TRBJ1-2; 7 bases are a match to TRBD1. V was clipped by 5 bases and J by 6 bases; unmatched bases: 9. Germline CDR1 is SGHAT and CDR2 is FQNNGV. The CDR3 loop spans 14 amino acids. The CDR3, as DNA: TGTGCCAGCAGCCCGAATACAGGGACAGATGGCTACACCTTC. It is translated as CASSPNTGTDGYTF.

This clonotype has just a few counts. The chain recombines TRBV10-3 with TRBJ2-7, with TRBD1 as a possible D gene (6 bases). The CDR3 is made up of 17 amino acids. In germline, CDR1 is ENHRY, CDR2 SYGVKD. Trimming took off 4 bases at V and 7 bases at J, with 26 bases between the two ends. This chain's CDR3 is CAISVREGVATRNEQYF. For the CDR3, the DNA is TGTGCCATCAGTGTTCGAGAGGGGGTAGCTACGAGGAATGAGCAGTACTTC.

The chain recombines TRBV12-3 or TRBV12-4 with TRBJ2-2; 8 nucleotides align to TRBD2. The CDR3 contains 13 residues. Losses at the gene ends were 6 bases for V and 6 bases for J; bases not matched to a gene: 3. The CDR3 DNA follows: TGTGCCAGCAGCTCGGGACTAGCCGGGGAGCTGTTTTTT. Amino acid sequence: CASSSGLAGELFF.

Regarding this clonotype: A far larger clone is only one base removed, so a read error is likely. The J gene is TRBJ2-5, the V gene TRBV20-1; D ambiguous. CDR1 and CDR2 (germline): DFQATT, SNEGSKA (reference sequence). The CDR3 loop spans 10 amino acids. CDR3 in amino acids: CRARGETQYF. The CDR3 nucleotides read TGCAGGGCTAGAGGAGAGACCCAGTACTTC.

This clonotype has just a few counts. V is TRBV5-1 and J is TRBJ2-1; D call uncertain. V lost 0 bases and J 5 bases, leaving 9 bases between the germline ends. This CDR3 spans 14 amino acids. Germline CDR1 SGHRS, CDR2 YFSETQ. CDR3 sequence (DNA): TGCGCCAGCAGCTTGGAGGTCGAAGACAATGAGCAGTTCTTC. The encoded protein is CASSLEVEDNEQFF.

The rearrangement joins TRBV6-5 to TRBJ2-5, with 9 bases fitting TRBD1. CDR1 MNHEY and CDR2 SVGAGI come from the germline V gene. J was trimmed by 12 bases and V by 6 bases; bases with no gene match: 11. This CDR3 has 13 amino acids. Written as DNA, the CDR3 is TGTGCCAGCAGCCGGGACAGGGCAACCGACAAGTACTTC. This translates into CASSRDRATDKYF.

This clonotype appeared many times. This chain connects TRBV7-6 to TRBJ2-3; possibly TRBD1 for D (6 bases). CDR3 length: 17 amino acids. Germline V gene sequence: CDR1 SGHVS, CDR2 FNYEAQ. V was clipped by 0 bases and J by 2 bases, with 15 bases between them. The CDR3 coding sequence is TGTGCCAGCAGCTTAGCGCGAAGGGGGACCACCACAGATACGCAGTATTTT. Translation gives CASSLARRGTTTDTQYF.

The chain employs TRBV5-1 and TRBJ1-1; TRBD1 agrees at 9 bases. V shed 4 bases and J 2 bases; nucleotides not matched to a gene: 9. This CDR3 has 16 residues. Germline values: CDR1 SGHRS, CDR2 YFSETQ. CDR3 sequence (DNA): TGCGCCAGCAGCCCCCCTAACAGGGGGCTTAACACTGAAGCTTTCTTT. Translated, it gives CASSPPNRGLNTEAFF.

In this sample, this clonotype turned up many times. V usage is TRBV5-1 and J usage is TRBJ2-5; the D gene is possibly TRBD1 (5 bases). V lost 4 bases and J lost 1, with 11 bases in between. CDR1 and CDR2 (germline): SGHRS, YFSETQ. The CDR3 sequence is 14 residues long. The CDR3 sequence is CASSPTAIQETQYF. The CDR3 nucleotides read TGCGCCAGCAGCCCGACAGCTATCCAAGAGACCCAGTACTTC.

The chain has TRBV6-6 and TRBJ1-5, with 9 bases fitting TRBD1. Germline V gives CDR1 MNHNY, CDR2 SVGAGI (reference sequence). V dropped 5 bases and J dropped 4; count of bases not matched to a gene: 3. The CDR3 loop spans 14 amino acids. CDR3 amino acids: CASSRGTGNQPQHF. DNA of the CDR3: TGTGCCAGCAGTAGGGGGACAGGGAATCAGCCCCAGCATTTT.

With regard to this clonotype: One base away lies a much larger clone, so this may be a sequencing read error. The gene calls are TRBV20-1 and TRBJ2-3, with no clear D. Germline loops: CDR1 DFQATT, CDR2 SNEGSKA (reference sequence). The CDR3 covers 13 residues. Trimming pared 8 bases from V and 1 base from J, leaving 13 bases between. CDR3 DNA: TGCAGTATCTCCACCGATCGCACAGATACGCAGTATTTT. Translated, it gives CSISTDRTDTQYF.

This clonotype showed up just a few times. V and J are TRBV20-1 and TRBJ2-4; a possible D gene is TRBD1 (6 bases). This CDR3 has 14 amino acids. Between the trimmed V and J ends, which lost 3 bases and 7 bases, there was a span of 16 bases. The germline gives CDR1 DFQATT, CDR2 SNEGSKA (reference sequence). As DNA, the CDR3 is TGCAGTGCTAGGAAACCAGGGGTGGTGAACATTCAGTACTTC. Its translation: CSARKPGVVNIQYF.